Below are 16 T cell receptor beta chains sequenced from a single sample in a study of blood T cell repertoires in COVID-19. TCRdb keeps only in-frame clones here, not all; method: immunoSEQ multiplex PCR. The data show roughly 61,000 clones, with over 75% seen just once and more than 15% held by the top ten. Sequencing was carried out using peripheral blood. The receptors derive from a man older than 75 with acute or convalescent COVID-19.

The chain joins TRBV15 to TRBJ1-1; no reliable D call. CDR1 is LNHNV and CDR2 is YYDKDF in the germline V gene (reference sequence). The germline V and J ends were trimmed by 1 base and 0 bases, with 9 bases remaining between them. CDR3 size: 15 residues. The CDR3 reads CATSRGRQMNTEAFF. CDR3 coding DNA: TGTGCCACCAGCAGAGGTCGACAAATGAACACTGAAGCTTTCTTT.

This clone was found a few times. The J gene is TRBJ2-5, the V gene TRBV11-2; TRBD2 matches at 7 bases. Germline V gene lookup returns CDR1 SGHAT and CDR2 FQNNGV. Trimming cost V 0 bases and J 2 bases; bases outside gene matches: 9. The CDR3 is 17 amino acids. The CDR3 protein is CASSLEGRALGQETQYF. CDR3 bases: TGTGCCAGCAGCTTAGAAGGGAGGGCTTTGGGGCAAGAGACCCAGTACTTC.

This clone appeared once. The chain links TRBV28 to TRBJ1-6; maybe TRBD1 (5 bases). Between the trimmed V and J ends, which lost 6 bases and 7 bases, there was a span of 10 bases. CDR1 is MDHEN and CDR2 is SYDVKM in the germline V gene. This CDR3 is 13 amino acids long. The CDR3 here is CASSPYRNSPLHF. The CDR3 region has the DNA TGTGCCAGCAGCCCCTACAGGAATTCACCCCTCCACTTT.

The chain combines TRBV5-4 with TRBJ2-2; D possibly corresponds to TRBD1 (6 bases). With 2 bases removed from V and 4 bases from J, the gap between germline ends came to 12 bases. The CDR3 loop spans 15 amino acids. Per germline, CDR1 SGHNT and CDR2 YYREEE (reference sequence). This CDR3 reads CASSFGAQGTGELFF. The DNA for the CDR3 is TGTGCCAGCAGCTTCGGGGCACAGGGCACCGGGGAGCTGTTTTTT.

The gene calls are TRBV5-4 and TRBJ2-1; a weak D match, TRBD1 (6 bases). The CDR3 runs 14 residues. Germline V gene lookup returns CDR1 SGHNT and CDR2 YYREEE (reference sequence). The V and J ends lost 3 bases and 10 bases respectively, with 17 bases between them. CDR3 loop: CASSSRDTRREQFF. The CDR3 DNA is TGTGCCAGCAGCTCTCGGGACACCAGGCGAGAGCAGTTCTTC.

The V and J genes are TRBV27 and TRBJ1-4, with D possibly matching TRBD1 (5 bases). V was cut by 2 bases and J by 4 bases, with 11 bases left in between. Germline CDR1 is MNHEY and CDR2 is SMNVEV (reference sequence). This CDR3 is built from 15 residues. This CDR3 reads CASSLISGNNEKLFF. The CDR3 DNA reads as TGTGCCAGCAGTTTAATTTCAGGGAATAATGAAAAACTGTTTTTT.

The chain uses TRBV9 and TRBJ1-2; D uncertain. V dropped 3 bases and J dropped 5 bases, with 17 bases sitting between them. Germline assignment: CDR1 SGDLS and CDR2 YYNGEE. This CDR3 is 15 amino acids long. The CDR3 is CASSGPRPIAYGYTF. As DNA, the CDR3 is TGTGCCAGCAGCGGGCCCCGTCCAATTGCTTATGGCTACACCTTC.

Here the CDR3 DNA reads TGTGCCAGCAGTCCTCCCAGGCGGGAGGCTGAAGCTTTCTTT. The encoded protein is CASSPPRREAEAFF. This rearrangement joins TRBV6-6 to TRBJ1-1; D is uncertain. Germline V gives CDR1 MNHNY, CDR2 SVGAGI (reference sequence). The CDR3 totals 14 residues. Trimming removed 5 bases at V and 6 bases at J, with 16 bases between.

J is TRBJ2-2 and V is TRBV5-1, with D maybe TRBD1 (6 bases). CDR1 is SGHRS, CDR2 YFSETQ, per germline. This CDR3 has 15 amino acids. V lost 5 bases and J lost 3, with 14 bases in between. The CDR3 loop is CASRLGGQDTGELFF. The CDR3 nucleotides read TGCGCCAGCAGATTAGGGGGTCAGGACACCGGGGAGCTGTTTTTT.

The V and J genes are TRBV27 and TRBJ1-2; 8 bases align to TRBD1. Germline CDR1 is MNHEY and CDR2 is SMNVEV (reference sequence). This CDR3 is 15 amino acids long. V shed 5 bases and J 6 bases; nucleotides not matched to a gene: 11. The DNA for the CDR3 is TGTGCCAGCAGTCCCCGTGGCAGGGGGCTGGATGGCTACACCTTC. It specifies CASSPRGRGLDGYTF.

This clone appeared a single time. This chain joins TRBV2 and TRBJ2-6, with D perhaps matching TRBD2 (5 bases). The CDR3 sequence is 16 residues long. Trimming removed 0 bases from V and 1 base from J, with 7 bases in between. Germline lookup yields CDR1 SNHLY and CDR2 FYNNEI. The CDR3 bases are TGTGCCAGCAGTGAAGCGGAGCGGTCTGGGGCCAACGTCCTGACTTTC. The encoded protein is CASSEAERSGANVLTF.

Here the CDR3 DNA reads TGTGCCAGTAGTATTTTCCTGGGGAGAAATGAAAAACTGTTTTTT. Its protein is CASSIFLGRNEKLFF. V is TRBV19 and J is TRBJ1-4, with D unresolved. Deletions cut 3 bases from V and 5 bases from J, with 13 bases between. Germline CDR1 is LNHDA and CDR2 is SQIVND (reference sequence). The CDR3 contains 15 residues.

This chain joins TRBV28 and TRBJ1-4, with 9 positions matching TRBD1. Germline lookup yields CDR1 MDHEN and CDR2 SYDVKM. V shed 5 bases, J shed 3 bases, and the junction held 7 bases outside the gene matches. This CDR3 is 16 amino acids long. DNA for the CDR3: TGTGCCAGCAGTGCCGGGGGACAGGGAGCTAATGAAAAACTGTTTTTT. Amino acid sequence: CASSAGGQGANEKLFF.

V is TRBV2 and J is TRBJ2-5; 14 positions agree with TRBD2. The junction had 5 bases not matched to a gene; V was cut back by 6 bases and J by 8 bases. Germline V gene lookup returns CDR1 SNHLY and CDR2 FYNNEI. This CDR3 has 14 residues. Here the CDR3 reads CASRPGTSGGTQYF. As DNA, the CDR3 is TGTGCCAGCAGGCCTGGGACTAGCGGGGGTACCCAGTACTTC.

In DNA form, the CDR3 reads TGTGCCAGCAGCTCCCAAGCTACCAGGCAAGAGACCCAGTACTTC. Translating gives CASSSQATRQETQYF. The chain recombines TRBV11-1 with TRBJ2-5; D gene ambiguous. The germline gives CDR1 SGHAT, CDR2 FQDESV (reference sequence). Trimming took 4 bases from V and 2 from J, leaving 14 bases between them. The CDR3 extends over 15 amino acids.

This clone was detected only once. The rearrangement links TRBV24-1 to TRBJ2-1; D might be TRBD2 (5 bases). Trimming pared 3 bases from V and 6 bases from J, leaving 14 bases between. This CDR3 has 15 residues. Germline CDR1 KGHDR, CDR2 SFDVKD. The CDR3 sequence: CATSDEAGMGNEQFF. As DNA, the CDR3 is TGTGCCACCAGTGATGAGGCGGGTATGGGCAATGAGCAGTTCTTC.